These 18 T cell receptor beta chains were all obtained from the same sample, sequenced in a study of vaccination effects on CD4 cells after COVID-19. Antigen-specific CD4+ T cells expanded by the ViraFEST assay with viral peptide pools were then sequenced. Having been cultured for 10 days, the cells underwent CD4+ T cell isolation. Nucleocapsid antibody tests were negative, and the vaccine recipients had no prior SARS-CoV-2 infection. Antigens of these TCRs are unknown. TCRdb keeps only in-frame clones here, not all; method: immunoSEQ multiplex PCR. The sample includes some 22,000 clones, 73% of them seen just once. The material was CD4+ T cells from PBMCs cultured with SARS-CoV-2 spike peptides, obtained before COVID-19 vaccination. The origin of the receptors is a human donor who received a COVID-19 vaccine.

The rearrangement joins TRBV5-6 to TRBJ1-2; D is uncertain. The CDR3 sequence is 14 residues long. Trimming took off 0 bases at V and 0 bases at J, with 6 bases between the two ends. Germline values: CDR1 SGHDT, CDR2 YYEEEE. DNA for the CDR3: TGTGCCAGCAGCTTGGACGGAACTAACTATGGCTACACCTTC. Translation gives CASSLDGTNYGYTF.

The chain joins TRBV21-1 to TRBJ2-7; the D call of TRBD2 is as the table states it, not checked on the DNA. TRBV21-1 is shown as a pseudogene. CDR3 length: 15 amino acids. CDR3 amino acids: CASSKTFGFPYEQYF. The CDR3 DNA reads TGTGCCAGCAGCAAAACCTTCGGGTTCCCCTACGAGCAGTACTTC.

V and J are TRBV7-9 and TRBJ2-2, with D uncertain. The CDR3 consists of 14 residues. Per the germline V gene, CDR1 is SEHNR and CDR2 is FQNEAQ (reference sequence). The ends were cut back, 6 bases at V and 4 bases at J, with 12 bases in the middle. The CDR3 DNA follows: TGTGCCAGCAGAGAGGCGGCAGCCACCGGGGAGCTGTTTTTT. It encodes CASREAAATGELFF.

The DNA of the CDR3 is TGCGCCAGCAGCGGGGGACGGGCCGAGGGCGGCTACACCTTC. It yields the protein CASSGGRAEGGYTF. The chain carries TRBV5-1 and TRBJ1-2; possible D gene TRBD1, 5 bases. V lost 4 bases to trimming and J lost 8 bases, with 18 bases between them. The CDR3 extends over 14 amino acids. Germline loops: CDR1 SGHRS, CDR2 YFSETQ.

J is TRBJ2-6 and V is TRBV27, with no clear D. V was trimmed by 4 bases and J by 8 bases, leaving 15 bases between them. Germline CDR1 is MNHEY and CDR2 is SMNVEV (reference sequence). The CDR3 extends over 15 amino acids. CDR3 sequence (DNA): TGTGCCAGCAGTTCCTACGGAAAAAGGACCAACGTCCTGACTTTC. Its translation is CASSSYGKRTNVLTF.

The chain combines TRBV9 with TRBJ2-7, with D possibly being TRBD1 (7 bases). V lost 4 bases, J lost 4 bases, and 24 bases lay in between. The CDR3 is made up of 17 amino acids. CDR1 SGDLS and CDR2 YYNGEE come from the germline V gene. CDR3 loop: CASSSRLEQGDIYEQYF. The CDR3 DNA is TGTGCCAGCAGCTCACGACTAGAGCAGGGGGATATTTACGAGCAGTACTTC.

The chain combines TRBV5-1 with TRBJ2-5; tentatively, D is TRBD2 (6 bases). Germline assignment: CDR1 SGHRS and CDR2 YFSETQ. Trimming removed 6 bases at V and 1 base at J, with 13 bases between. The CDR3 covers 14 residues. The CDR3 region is CASTGGGVQETQYF. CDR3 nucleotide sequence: TGCGCCAGCACCGGGGGTGGGGTCCAAGAGACCCAGTACTTC.

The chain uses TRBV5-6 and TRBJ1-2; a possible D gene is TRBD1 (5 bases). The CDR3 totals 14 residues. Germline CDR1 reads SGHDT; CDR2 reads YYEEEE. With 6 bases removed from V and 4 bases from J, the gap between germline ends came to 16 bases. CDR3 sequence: CASTPDGGFYGYTF. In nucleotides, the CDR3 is TGTGCCAGCACCCCCGACGGGGGATTCTATGGCTACACCTTC.

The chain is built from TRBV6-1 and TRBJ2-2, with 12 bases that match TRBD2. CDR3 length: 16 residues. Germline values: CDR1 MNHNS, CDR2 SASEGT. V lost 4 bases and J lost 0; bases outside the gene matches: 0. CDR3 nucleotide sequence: TGTGCCAGCAGTGGACTAGCGGGAGCGAACACCGGGGAGCTGTTTTTT. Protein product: CASSGLAGANTGELFF.

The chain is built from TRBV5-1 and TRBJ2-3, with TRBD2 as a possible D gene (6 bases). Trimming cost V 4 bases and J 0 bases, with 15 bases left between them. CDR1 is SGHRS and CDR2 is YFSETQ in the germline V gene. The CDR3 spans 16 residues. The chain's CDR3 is CASSGRAGSSTDTQYF. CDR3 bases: TGCGCCAGCAGCGGGCGGGCGGGGAGTAGCACAGATACGCAGTATTTT. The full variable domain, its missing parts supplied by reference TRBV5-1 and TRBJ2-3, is KAGVTQTPRYLIKTRGQQVTLSCSPISGHRSVSWYQQTPGQGLQFLFEYFSETQRNKGNFPGRFSGRQFSNSRSEMNVSTLELGDSALYLCASSGRAGSSTDTQYFGPGTRLTVL.

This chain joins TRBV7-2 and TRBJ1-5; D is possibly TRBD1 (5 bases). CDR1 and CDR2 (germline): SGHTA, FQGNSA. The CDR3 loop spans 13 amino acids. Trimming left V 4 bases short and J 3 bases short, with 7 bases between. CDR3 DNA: TGTGCCAGCAGCTCGGGACTCAATCAGCCCCAGCATTTT. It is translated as CASSSGLNQPQHF.

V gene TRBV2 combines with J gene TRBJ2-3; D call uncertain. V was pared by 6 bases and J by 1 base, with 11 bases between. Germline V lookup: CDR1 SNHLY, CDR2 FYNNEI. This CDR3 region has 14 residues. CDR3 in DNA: TGTGCCAGCAGCCTAGAGAGTCGCACAGATACGCAGTATTTT. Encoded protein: CASSLESRTDTQYF.

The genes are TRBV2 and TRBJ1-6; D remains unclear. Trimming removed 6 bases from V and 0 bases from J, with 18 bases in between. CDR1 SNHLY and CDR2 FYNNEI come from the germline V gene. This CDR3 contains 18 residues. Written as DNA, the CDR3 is TGTGCCAGCAGCTACTTACAGTGGGAAAGCTCCTATAATTCACCCCTCCACTTT. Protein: CASSYLQWESSYNSPLHF.

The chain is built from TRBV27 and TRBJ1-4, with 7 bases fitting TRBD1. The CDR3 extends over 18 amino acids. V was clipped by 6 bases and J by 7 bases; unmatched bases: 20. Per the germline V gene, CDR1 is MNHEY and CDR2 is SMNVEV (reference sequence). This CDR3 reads CASSGTRDSDFLSEKLFF. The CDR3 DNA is TGTGCCAGCAGCGGCACACGGGACAGCGATTTCTTGTCTGAAAAACTGTTTTTT. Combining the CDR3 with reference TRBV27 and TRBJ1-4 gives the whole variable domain EAQVTQNPRYLITVTGKKLTVTCSQNMNHEYMSWYRQDPGLGLRQIYYSMNVEVTDKGDVPEGYKVSRKEKRNFPLILESPSPNQTSLYFCASSGTRDSDFLSEKLFFGSGTQLSVL.

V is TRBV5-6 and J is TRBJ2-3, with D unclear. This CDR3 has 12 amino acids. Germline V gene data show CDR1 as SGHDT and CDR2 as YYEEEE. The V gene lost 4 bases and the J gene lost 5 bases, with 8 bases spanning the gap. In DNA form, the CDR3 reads TGTGCCAGCAGCCCACGCTTAGATACGCAGTATTTT. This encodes CASSPRLDTQYF.

The CDR3 reads CASSYSSPANTEAFF. As DNA, the CDR3 is TGTGCCAGCAGTTACTCGAGCCCGGCGAACACTGAAGCTTTCTTT. The gene calls are TRBV6-6 and TRBJ1-1; D gene uncertain. V was clipped by 0 bases and J by 1 base, with 9 bases between them. Germline CDR1 is MNHNY and CDR2 is SVGAGI (reference sequence). This CDR3 region has 15 residues.

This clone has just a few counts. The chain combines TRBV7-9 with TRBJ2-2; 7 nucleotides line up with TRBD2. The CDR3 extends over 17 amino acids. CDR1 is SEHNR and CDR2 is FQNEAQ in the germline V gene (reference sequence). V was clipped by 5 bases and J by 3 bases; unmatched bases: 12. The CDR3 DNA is TGTGCCAGCAGCCAAGTTCAAGAGGCGGGAGACACCGGGGAGCTGTTTTTT. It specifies CASSQVQEAGDTGELFF.

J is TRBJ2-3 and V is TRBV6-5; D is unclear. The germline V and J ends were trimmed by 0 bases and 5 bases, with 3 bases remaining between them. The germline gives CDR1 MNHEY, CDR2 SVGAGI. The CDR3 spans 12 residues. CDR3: CASSYSLDTQYF. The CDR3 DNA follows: TGTGCCAGCAGTTACTCGCTAGATACGCAGTATTTT.